The source of this T cell receptor beta chain is a study of T-cell reconstitution after alpha-beta-depleted transplantation in children. Preparing the TCRbeta library involved the use of unique molecular identifiers. TCRdb re-called the PCR reads through MiXCR, storing one row per CDR3 protein. The data hold 400,000 to 550,000 distinct CDR3 sequences, with over 9.5% observed a single time. With regard to this clonotype: Its antigen is as yet unknown.

Per the germline V gene, CDR1 is MGHRA and CDR2 is YSYEKL. The J segment lost 4 bases and the V segment lost 4 bases, leaving 15 bases of the junction unmatched. This CDR3 is built from 19 residues. Whole-study findings and limits: Expanded graft clones numbering several hundred reportedly gave rise to alpha-beta T cells about two months after transplant.

The sequenced sample was PBMCs, obtained before TCRalphabeta/CD19-depleted stem cell transplant. The chain joins TRBV4-1 to TRBJ2-6; 8 bases line up with TRBD2. The clonotype was recovered from a child aged 2-15 years with inherited bone marrow failure, due to receive a stem cell transplant. This chain's CDR3 is CASSLLPSGSQGGANVLTF. The CDR3 DNA follows: TGCGCCAGCAGCCTACTTCCTAGCGGGTCGCAGGGGGGGGCCAACGTCCTGACTTTC.